Detailed here is one TCR beta chain. Antigen specificity is unknown. Unique molecular identifiers featured in how the TCRbeta library was prepared. MiXCR was run by TCRdb on the PCR reads, yielding one entry per CDR3 protein. The data hold a few hundred thousand distinct CDR3 sequences, with roughly 17% observed a single time. This sample was included in a study of T-cell reconstitution after alpha-beta-depleted transplantation in children. General observations from the study: Elevated TCRbeta diversity at day 60 was traced, in some patients, to surviving recipient T cells and thymic progenitors. From newly produced T cells came most of the T-cell counts and diversity one year after transplant. Several hundred expanded graft clones reportedly were the source of alpha-beta T cells about two months after transplant.

With V trimmed by 6 bases and J by 9 bases, 11 bases remained unmatched. CDR3 length: 15 amino acids. Germline-derived CDR1 and CDR2 are SGHTA and FQGNSA. This receptor was identified in a boy younger than two who had a stem cell transplant for Wiskott-Aldrich syndrome, so the T cells may come from the graft donor. The gene calls are TRBV7-2 and TRBJ1-6; 7 bases align to TRBD1. This specimen consisted of PBMCs, mostly from graft donor cells, obtained 360 days after TCRalphabeta/CD19-depleted stem cell transplant. Here the CDR3 reads CASSLDRRALSPLHF. CDR3 DNA: TGTGCCAGCAGTTTGGACAGGAGGGCTCTTTCACCCCTCCACTTT.